A single sample gave rise to the 21 T cell receptor beta chains below, sequenced in a study of blood T cell repertoires in COVID-19. Measured with immunoSEQ multiplex PCR; TCRdb has only the in-frame clones, and not every one. This sample has about 150,000 clones, with around 86% found just once. Source material: peripheral blood. All receptors come from a woman of 80 years or more with COVID-19, enrolled during active disease.

The genes are TRBV29-1 and TRBJ2-3, with no clear D. There are 12 residues in the CDR3. The germline CDR1 and CDR2 sequences are SQVTM and ANQGSEA. Trimming left V 0 bases short and J 6 bases short, with 7 bases between. CDR3 in amino acids: CSVEDQADTQYF. The CDR3 coding sequence is TGCAGCGTTGAAGATCAGGCCGATACGCAGTATTTT.

This sequence joins TRBV5-1 and TRBJ1-6; TRBD1 agrees at 7 bases. The ends lost 4 bases at V and 11 bases at J; junction bases unmatched: 12. Germline V lookup: CDR1 SGHRS, CDR2 YFSETQ. The CDR3 contains 15 residues. The CDR3 DNA follows: TGCGCCAGCAGCCGGGAGGGGGCAGGATCCACACCCCTCCACTTT. Residues: CASSREGAGSTPLHF. Full variable domain (outside the CDR3, taken from reference TRBV5-1 and TRBJ1-6): KAGVTQTPRYLIKTRGQQVTLSCSPISGHRSVSWYQQTPGQGLQFLFEYFSETQRNKGNFPGRFSGRQFSNSRSEMNVSTLELGDSALYLCASSREGAGSTPLHFGNGTRLTVT.

On this clone itself: The sample carries other DNA sequences with the same CDR3. In DNA form, the CDR3 reads TGCGCCAGCAGCTTGGTAGGCAGGGGACCAGATACGCAGTATTTT. This gives the protein CASSLVGRGPDTQYF. The chain employs TRBV5-1 and TRBJ2-3; D perhaps matches TRBD1 (6 bases). There are 15 residues in the CDR3. The V and J ends lost 0 bases and 4 bases respectively, with 12 bases between them. Germline values: CDR1 SGHRS, CDR2 YFSETQ.

The chain employs TRBV27 and TRBJ1-5, with TRBD1 as a possible D gene (5 bases). The CDR3 has 14 residues. The germline CDR1 and CDR2 sequences are MNHEY and SMNVEV (reference sequence). The germline V and J ends were trimmed by 2 bases and 7 bases, with 12 bases remaining between them. Here the CDR3 DNA reads TGTGCCAGCAGTTTAGGCAGGGTCGGACAGCCCCAGCATTTT. It specifies CASSLGRVGQPQHF.

This CDR3 reads CASLTAGAAEAFF. The CDR3 DNA sequence: TGTGCCAGCCTCACGGCGGGGGCGGCTGAAGCTTTCTTT. The chain carries TRBV27 and TRBJ1-1; tentatively, D is TRBD1 (6 bases). CDR1 MNHEY and CDR2 SMNVEV come from the germline V gene (reference sequence). Trimming cost V 8 bases and J 6 bases, with 16 bases left between them. The CDR3 contains 13 residues.

This chain links TRBV6-2 or TRBV6-3 with TRBJ2-2; maybe TRBD2 (6 bases). The ends were cut back, 4 bases at V and 7 bases at J, with 19 bases in the middle. Per germline, CDR1 MNHEY and CDR2 SVGEGT. The CDR3 totals 16 residues. The CDR3 reads CASSFAGSFTYGELFF. The CDR3 DNA follows: TGTGCCAGCAGTTTCGCGGGAAGTTTTACGTACGGGGAGCTGTTTTTT.

This clone has a single count. The chain has TRBV7-2 and TRBJ2-1, with TRBD2 identical over 9 bases. This CDR3 has 16 residues. Germline CDR1 SGHTA, CDR2 FQGNSA. Trimming removed 4 bases from V and 8 bases from J; junction bases left unmatched: 12. The CDR3 sequence is CASSYQTSGYSHEQFF. The CDR3, as DNA: TGTGCCAGCAGCTACCAGACTAGCGGATATAGCCATGAGCAGTTCTTC.

The V gene is TRBV6-2 or TRBV6-3, the J gene TRBJ2-7; tentative D call: TRBD1 (6 bases). Trimming removed 2 bases from V and 4 bases from J, with 21 bases in between. Germline V gives CDR1 MNHEY, CDR2 SVGEGT. The CDR3 loop spans 17 amino acids. Here the CDR3 reads CASSYGGGWTVTYEQYF. The DNA of the CDR3 is TGTGCCAGCAGTTACGGTGGCGGTTGGACAGTGACTTACGAGCAGTACTTC.

V is TRBV6-2 or TRBV6-3 and J is TRBJ1-2; TRBD1 might be the D (6 bases). Between the trimmed V and J ends, which lost 5 bases and 6 bases, there was a span of 22 bases. Germline values: CDR1 MNHEY, CDR2 SVGEGT. The CDR3 consists of 16 residues. The CDR3 coding sequence is TGTGCCAGCAGTAGACTATTACGGGTGGACAGCCATGGCTACACCTTC. The encoded protein is CASSRLLRVDSHGYTF.

V is TRBV24-1 and J is TRBJ2-5, with 9 nucleotides matching TRBD2. Germline V gene sequence: CDR1 KGHDR, CDR2 SFDVKD. The V and J ends lost 4 bases and 5 bases, in that order; junction bases with no gene match: 10. CDR3 length: 16 amino acids. Here the CDR3 reads CATSENIAGVEETQYF. CDR3 DNA: TGTGCCACCAGTGAGAACATAGCGGGAGTGGAGGAGACCCAGTACTTC.

This rearrangement joins TRBV5-6 to TRBJ2-3, with TRBD2 identical over 11 bases. Unmatched junction bases numbered 7, after V lost 4 bases and J lost 6 bases. Per the germline V gene, CDR1 is SGHDT and CDR2 is YYEEEE. This CDR3 contains 15 residues. For the CDR3, the DNA is TGTGCCAGCAGCCCCACTAGCGGGAGAAAGGATACGCAGTATTTT. Protein sequence: CASSPTSGRKDTQYF.

The chain recombines TRBV27 with TRBJ1-1; 7 nucleotides line up with TRBD1. Unmatched junction bases numbered 3, after V lost 1 base and J lost 4 bases. The CDR3 runs 14 residues. CDR1 and CDR2 (germline): MNHEY, SMNVEV (reference sequence). DNA of the CDR3: TGTGCCAGCAGTTTATTTGCAGGGGGCACTGAAGCTTTCTTT. Encoded protein: CASSLFAGGTEAFF.

The J gene is TRBJ2-7, the V gene TRBV11-2; TRBD2 might be the D (6 bases). Trimming took off 4 bases at V and 3 bases at J, with 13 bases between the two ends. The germline V gene has CDR1 SGHAT and CDR2 FQNNGV. The CDR3 contains 14 residues. The CDR3 sequence is CASSSLGGGYEQYF. The CDR3 bases are TGTGCCAGCAGCTCCCTCGGGGGTGGCTACGAGCAGTACTTC.

In its sample, this clone was seen once. The chain couples TRBV9 to TRBJ2-7; D possibly corresponds to TRBD1 (6 bases). Trimming removed 0 bases at V and 5 bases at J, with 21 bases between. This CDR3 has 17 residues. Germline V gene sequence: CDR1 SGDLS, CDR2 YYNGEE. The CDR3 spells CASSVGSGDMGRNEQYF. CDR3 bases: TGTGCCAGCAGCGTAGGGTCCGGGGACATGGGCAGGAACGAGCAGTACTTC.

The CDR3 is CAITADPGAQPQHF. The CDR3 DNA follows: TGTGCCATCACGGCAGACCCAGGGGCTCAGCCCCAGCATTTT. This chain uses TRBV10-3 with TRBJ1-5; a possible D gene is TRBD1 (6 bases). The CDR3 runs 14 residues. Germline assignment: CDR1 ENHRY and CDR2 SYGVKD. V was cut by 7 bases and J by 6 bases, with 16 bases left in between.

The rearrangement joins TRBV6-1 to TRBJ1-1; D is perhaps TRBD1 (6 bases). Germline assignment: CDR1 MNHNS and CDR2 SASEGT. The CDR3 spans 16 residues. V was clipped by 3 bases and J by 5 bases, with 19 bases between them. The CDR3 DNA is TGTGCCAGCAGTGAGAATTTAGGGGGGGCGGGTACTGAAGCTTTCTTT. Amino acids: CASSENLGGAGTEAFF.

The chain combines TRBV27 with TRBJ1-5, with 7 bases aligning to TRBD1. This CDR3 has 13 residues. Losses at the gene ends were 2 bases for V and 10 bases for J; bases not matched to a gene: 5. Germline V gives CDR1 MNHEY, CDR2 SMNVEV (reference sequence). CDR3: CASSLTRQGPQHF. The CDR3 bases are TGTGCCAGCAGTTTAACCAGACAGGGCCCCCAGCATTTT.

The V gene is TRBV27, the J gene TRBJ2-6, with TRBD2 matching over 7 bases. This CDR3 comprises 18 residues. V shed 6 bases, J shed 1 base, and the junction held 12 bases outside the gene matches. Germline values: CDR1 MNHEY, CDR2 SMNVEV (reference sequence). CDR3 nucleotides: TGTGCCAGCAGCCCTTACGGAGGACTAGTGTCTGGGGCCAACGTCCTGACTTTC. Amino acid sequence: CASSPYGGLVSGANVLTF.

The J gene is TRBJ2-3, the V gene TRBV15; 8 bases are a match to TRBD2. V was pared by 1 base and J by 5 bases, with 5 bases of the junction left unmatched. Germline V lookup: CDR1 LNHNV, CDR2 YYDKDF (reference sequence). This CDR3 is built from 15 residues. As DNA, the CDR3 is TGTGCCACCAGCAGAGTAGGACTAGCAGGAGATACGCAGTATTTT. It specifies CATSRVGLAGDTQYF.

CDR3 nucleotides: TGTGCCACGAAACGGGGAAAACTGTTTTTT. This sequence encodes CATKRGKLFF. This chain connects TRBV28 to TRBJ1-4; D not resolved. V was pared by 10 bases and J by 10 bases, with 10 bases between. Germline-derived CDR1 and CDR2 are MDHEN and SYDVKM. The CDR3 has 10 residues. Full variable domain (remainder filled in from reference TRBV28 and TRBJ1-4): DVKVTQSSRYLVKRTGEKVFLECVQDMDHENMFWYRQDPGLGLRLIYFSYDVKMKEKGDIPEGYSVSREKKERFSLILESASTNQTSMYLCATKRGKLFFGSGTQLSVL.

The chain recombines TRBV20-1 with TRBJ2-7; D remains unclear. The CDR3 spans 11 residues. Trimming pared 5 bases from V and 3 bases from J, leaving 8 bases between. Per the germline V gene, CDR1 is DFQATT and CDR2 is SNEGSKA (reference sequence). In DNA, the CDR3 is TGCAGTGCTGCTATATACTACGAGCAGTACTTC. It translates to CSAAIYYEQYF.